The text below deals with one T cell receptor (beta chain). The assay was immunoSEQ multiplex PCR, and TCRdb's table has in-frame clones only and misses some. Of 30,000 to 40,000 clones listed, 90% to 95% were seen once; the top ten hold around 0.68%. The sample comes from a study of circulating and synovial CD4+ cells in juvenile arthritis. Germline-derived CDR1 and CDR2 are SQVTM and ANQGSEA. V was pared by 7 bases and J by 6 bases, with 5 bases of the junction left unmatched. CDR3 length: 11 amino acids. The sample consisted of CD4+ T cells from blood. The TCR originated in a human donor with juvenile idiopathic arthritis. V is TRBV29-1 and J is TRBJ2-7; 8 bases line up with TRBD1. The CDR3 loop is CSAKTGVEQYF. The CDR3 coding sequence is TGCAGCGCAAAGACAGGGGTCGAGCAGTACTTC.